This T cell receptor (beta chain) was documented in a study of cytomegalovirus exposure and HLA in healthy donors. 13 Jbeta primers and 60 Vbeta primers were used for the PCR. The data were produced by immunoSEQ multiplex PCR, yet TCRdb's version contains in-frame clones alone and is incomplete. This sample has 150,000 to 180,000 clones, with around 75% found just once. V lost 5 bases, J lost 3 bases, and 15 bases stayed unmatched. The CDR3 is 17 amino acids. CDR1 is SGHTA, CDR2 FQGTGA, per germline. This TCR was sampled from a man aged 30 to 39 in good health and CMV-seropositive. The chain recombines TRBV7-3 with TRBJ2-7; 8 nucleotides agree with TRBD1. Sequencing input: PBMCs. CDR3 in amino acids: CASSPNPPGGAHYEQYF. The DNA for the CDR3 is TGTGCCAGCAGCCCCAACCCCCCAGGGGGCGCCCACTACGAGCAGTACTTC.